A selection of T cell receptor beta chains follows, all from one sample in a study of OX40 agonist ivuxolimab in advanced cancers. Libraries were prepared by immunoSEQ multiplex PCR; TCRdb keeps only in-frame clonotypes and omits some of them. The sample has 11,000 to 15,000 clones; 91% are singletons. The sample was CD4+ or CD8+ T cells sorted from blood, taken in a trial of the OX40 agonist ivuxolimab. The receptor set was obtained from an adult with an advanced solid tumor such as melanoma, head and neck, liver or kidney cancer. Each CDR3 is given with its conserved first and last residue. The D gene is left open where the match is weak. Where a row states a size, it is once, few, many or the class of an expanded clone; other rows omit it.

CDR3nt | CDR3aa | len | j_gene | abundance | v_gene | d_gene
TGTGCCAGTAGTGTCGGGGCAGCGGGGGTTGAAGCTTTCTTT | CASSVGAAGVEAFF | 14 | TRBJ1-1 | . | TRBV19 | .
TGTGCCACCAGCAGGGGGACTAGCGGAGGACACGAGCAGTACTTC | CATSRGTSGGHEQYF | 15 | TRBJ2-7 | once | TRBV15 | TRBD2
TGTGCCAGCAGTCTCCAGCGGGCCTACAATGAGCAGTTCTTC | CASSLQRAYNEQFF | 14 | TRBJ2-1 | once | TRBV27 | .
TGTGCCAGCAGCCTTGGGGGGGATGAGCAGTTCTTC | CASSLGGDEQFF | 12 | TRBJ2-1 | . | TRBV11-3 | TRBD2
TGTGCCAGCATCTCCCAACGGGGGATTACAGATACGCAGTATTTT | CASISQRGITDTQYF | 15 | TRBJ2-3 | . | TRBV25-1 | .
TGCGCCAGCAGTGGGGGCTTGTTGCCGGCCGGGGAGCTGTTTTTT | CASSGGLLPAGELFF | 15 | TRBJ2-2 | . | TRBV10-2 | .
TGTGCCAGCAGCGTTGGGACTAGCGGGGCAAGCCCGAACACCGGGGAGCTGTTTTTT | CASSVGTSGASPNTGELFF | 19 | TRBJ2-2 | . | TRBV7-9 | TRBD2
TGTGCCAGCAGCGCCCGGTTTGGGGAAAATGAGCAGTTCTTC | CASSARFGENEQFF | 14 | TRBJ2-1 | once | TRBV9 | .
TGTGCCAGCAGTTCCGTCAGCTCCTACAATGAGCAGTTCTTC | CASSSVSSYNEQFF | 14 | TRBJ2-1 | . | TRBV27 | .
TGTGCCAGCAGTGGGACTACCCCTACCTACGAGCAGTACTTC | CASSGTTPTYEQYF | 14 | TRBJ2-7 | . | TRBV27 | TRBD2
TGTGCCAGCAGCTATAGAACATTATCCTACGAGCAGTACTTC | CASSYRTLSYEQYF | 14 | TRBJ2-7 | . | TRBV7-8 | .
TGTGCCAGCAGCGCTCCGGGACTACCCGACAATGAGCAGTTCTTC | CASSAPGLPDNEQFF | 15 | TRBJ2-1 | . | TRBV13 | TRBD2
TGTGCCAGTATCGAAACTCGTTGGGGGCAGGACACCGGGGAGCTGTTTTTT | CASIETRWGQDTGELFF | 17 | TRBJ2-2 | . | TRBV19 | .
TGTTCTCAAGGCACGGGAGAGCTTGATCCCCACATCATCGAGCAGTACTTC | CSQGTGELDPHIIEQYF | 17 | TRBJ2-7 | . | TRBV30 | .
TGTGCCACCTTCTCGGGTTACGAGCAGTTCTTC | CATFSGYEQFF | 11 | TRBJ2-1 | . | TRBV6-5 | .
TGTGCCAGTAGTAAGGACACTAGCTACGAGCAGTACTTC | CASSKDTSYEQYF | 13 | TRBJ2-7 | . | TRBV19 | .
TGTGCCAGCACTCTGGAGGGGACTGAAGCTTTCTTT | CASTLEGTEAFF | 12 | TRBJ1-1 | few | TRBV7-9 | .
TGTGCCAGCAGTTCAAACACAGATACGCAGTATTTT | CASSSNTDTQYF | 12 | TRBJ2-3 | . | TRBV27 | .
TGTGCCAGCAGTTTAGGCCAGCCCCAGCATTTT | CASSLGQPQHF | 11 | TRBJ1-5 | . | TRBV28 | .
TGTGCCAGCAGCTTAGCAGGCACAGGGTCCGTTTCTGGAAACACCATATATTTT | CASSLAGTGSVSGNTIYF | 18 | TRBJ1-3 | . | TRBV7-8 | .
TGTGCCAGCAGCTGGGACGAGAACACTGAAGCTTTCTTT | CASSWDENTEAFF | 13 | TRBJ1-1 | once | TRBV5-4 | .
TGTGCCAGCAGCGGGGGACACCTCTACGAGCAGTACTTC | CASSGGHLYEQYF | 13 | TRBJ2-7 | . | TRBV5-6 | .
TGTGCCAGCAGCCCTGGGACAGGGAGTGAAGCTTTCTTT | CASSPGTGSEAFF | 13 | TRBJ1-1 | . | TRBV11-3 | TRBD1
TGCGCCAGCAGCCAAGATAGACAGATAAACACTGAAGCTTTCTTT | CASSQDRQINTEAFF | 15 | TRBJ1-1 | . | TRBV4-1 | .
TGTGCCAGTAGTGCCCAGACAGCGGTATTCGGCTACACCTTC | CASSAQTAVFGYTF | 14 | TRBJ1-2 | . | TRBV19 | .
TGTGCCAGCAGCCCGGTGAGGGCTGAGACCCAGTACTTC | CASSPVRAETQYF | 13 | TRBJ2-5 | . | TRBV7-9 | .
TGTGCCAGCAGTTTCTCGACAGGTCCTACCTACGAGCAGTACTTC | CASSFSTGPTYEQYF | 15 | TRBJ2-7 | . | TRBV27 | .
TGCGCCAGCAGCCATCGACACGTAGGACCCTACGAGCAGTACTTC | CASSHRHVGPYEQYF | 15 | TRBJ2-7 | . | TRBV4-1 | .